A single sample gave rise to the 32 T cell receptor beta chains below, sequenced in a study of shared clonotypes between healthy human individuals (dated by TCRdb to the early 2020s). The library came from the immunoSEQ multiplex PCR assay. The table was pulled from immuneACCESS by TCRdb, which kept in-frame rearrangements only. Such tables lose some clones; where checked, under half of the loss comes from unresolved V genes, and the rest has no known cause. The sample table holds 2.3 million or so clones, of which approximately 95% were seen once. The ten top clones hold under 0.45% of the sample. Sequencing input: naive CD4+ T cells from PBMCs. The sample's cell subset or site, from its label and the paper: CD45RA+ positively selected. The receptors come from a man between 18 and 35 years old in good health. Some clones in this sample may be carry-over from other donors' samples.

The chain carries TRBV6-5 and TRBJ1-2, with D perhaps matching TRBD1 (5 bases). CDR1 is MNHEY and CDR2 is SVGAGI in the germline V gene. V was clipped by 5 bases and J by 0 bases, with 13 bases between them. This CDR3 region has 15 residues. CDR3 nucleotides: TGTGCCAGCAGTATAAGGACGGACACTAACTATGGCTACACCTTC. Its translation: CASSIRTDTNYGYTF.

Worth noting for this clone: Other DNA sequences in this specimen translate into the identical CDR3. This CDR3 reads CASSPTGSSYNEQFF. The CDR3 DNA reads as TGTGCCAGCTCACCAACGGGGAGCTCCTACAATGAGCAGTTCTTC. The chain uses TRBV18 and TRBJ2-1; a possible D gene is TRBD2 (5 bases). V was pared by 2 bases and J by 0 bases, with 8 bases between. CDR1 is KGHSH and CDR2 is LQKENI in the germline V gene. CDR3 length: 15 residues. Together with reference TRBV18 and TRBJ2-1, the CDR3 gives the full variable domain: NAGVMQNPRHLVRRRGQEARLRCSPMKGHSHVYWYRQLPEEGLKFMVYLQKENIIDESGMPKERFSAEFPKEGPSILRIQQVVRGDSAAYFCASSPTGSSYNEQFFGPGTRLTVL.

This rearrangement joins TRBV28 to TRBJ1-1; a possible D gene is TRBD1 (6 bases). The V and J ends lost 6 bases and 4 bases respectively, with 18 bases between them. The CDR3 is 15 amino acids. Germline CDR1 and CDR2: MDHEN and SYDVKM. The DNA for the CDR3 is TGTGCCAGCAGCTCGGGACACCCGATCGCCACTGAAGCTTTCTTT. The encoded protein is CASSSGHPIATEAFF.

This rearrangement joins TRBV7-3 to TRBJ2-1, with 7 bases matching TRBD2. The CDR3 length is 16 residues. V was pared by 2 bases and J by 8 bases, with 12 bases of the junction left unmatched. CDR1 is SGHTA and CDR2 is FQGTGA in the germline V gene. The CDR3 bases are TGTGCCAGCAGCTTACTCTACGTGGGAGGGCTCGATGAGCAGTTCTTC. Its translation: CASSLLYVGGLDEQFF.

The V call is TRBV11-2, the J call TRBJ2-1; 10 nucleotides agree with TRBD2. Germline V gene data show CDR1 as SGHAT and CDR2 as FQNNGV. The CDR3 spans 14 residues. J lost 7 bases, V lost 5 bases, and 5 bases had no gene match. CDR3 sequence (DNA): TGTGCCAGCAGCCAGCGGGAGGGCCATAATGAGCAGTTCTTC. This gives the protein CASSQREGHNEQFF. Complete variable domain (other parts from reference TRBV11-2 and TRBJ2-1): EAGVAQSPRYKIIEKRQSVAFWCNPISGHATLYWYQQILGQGPKLLIQFQNNGVVDDSQLPKDRFSAERLKGVDSTLKIQPAKLEDSAVYLCASSQREGHNEQFFGPGTRLTVL.

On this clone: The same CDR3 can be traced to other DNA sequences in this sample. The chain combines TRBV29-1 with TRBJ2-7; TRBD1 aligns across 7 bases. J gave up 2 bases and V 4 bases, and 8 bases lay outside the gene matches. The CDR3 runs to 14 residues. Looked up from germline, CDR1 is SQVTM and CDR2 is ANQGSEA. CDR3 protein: CSVGGRQGAYEQYF. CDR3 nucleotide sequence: TGCAGCGTTGGTGGGAGACAGGGTGCCTACGAGCAGTACTTC.

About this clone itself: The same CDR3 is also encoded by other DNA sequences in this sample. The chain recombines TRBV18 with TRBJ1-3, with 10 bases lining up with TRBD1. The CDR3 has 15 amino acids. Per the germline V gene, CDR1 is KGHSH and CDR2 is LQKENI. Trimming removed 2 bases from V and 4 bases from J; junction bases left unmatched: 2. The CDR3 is CASSPGTGEGNTIYF. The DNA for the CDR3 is TGTGCCAGCTCACCAGGGACAGGGGAAGGAAACACCATATATTTT.

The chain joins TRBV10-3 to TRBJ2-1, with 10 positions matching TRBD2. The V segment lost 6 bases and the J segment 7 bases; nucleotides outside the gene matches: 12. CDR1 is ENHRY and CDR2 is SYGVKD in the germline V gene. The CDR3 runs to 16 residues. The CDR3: CAISEPSGRARNEQFF. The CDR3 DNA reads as TGTGCCATCAGCGAACCGAGCGGGAGGGCCAGGAATGAGCAGTTCTTC.

CDR3 region: CASSQEGSGRAQYF. In nucleotides, the CDR3 is TGTGCCAGCAGCCAAGAGGGTAGCGGGAGAGCTCAGTACTTC. V gene TRBV4-2 combines with J gene TRBJ2-4; 9 positions agree with TRBD2. Germline CDR1 is LGHNA and CDR2 is YNFKEQ. The CDR3 is 14 amino acids. V gave up 0 bases and J gave up 12 bases; unmatched junction bases: 6.

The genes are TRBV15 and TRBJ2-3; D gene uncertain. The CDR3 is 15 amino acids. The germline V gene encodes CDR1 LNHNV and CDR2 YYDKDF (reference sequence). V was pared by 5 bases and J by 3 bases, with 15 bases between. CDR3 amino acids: CATSGIRRVTDTQYF. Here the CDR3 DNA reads TGTGCCACCAGCGGTATCCGTAGAGTGACAGATACGCAGTATTTT.

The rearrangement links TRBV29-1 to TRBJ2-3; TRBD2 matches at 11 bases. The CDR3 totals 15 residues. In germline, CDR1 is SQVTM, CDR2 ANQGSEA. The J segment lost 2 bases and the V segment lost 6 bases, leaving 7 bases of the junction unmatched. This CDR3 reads CSVARLAGYTDTQYF. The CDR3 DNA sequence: TGCAGCGTCGCAAGACTAGCGGGGTACACAGATACGCAGTATTTT.

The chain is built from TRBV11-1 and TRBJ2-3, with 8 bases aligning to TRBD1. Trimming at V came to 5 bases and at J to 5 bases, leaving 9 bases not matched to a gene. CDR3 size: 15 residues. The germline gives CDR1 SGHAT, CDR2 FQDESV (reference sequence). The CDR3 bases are TGTGCCAGCAGCCGTGGACAGGGATGGGGAGATACGCAGTATTTT. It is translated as CASSRGQGWGDTQYF.

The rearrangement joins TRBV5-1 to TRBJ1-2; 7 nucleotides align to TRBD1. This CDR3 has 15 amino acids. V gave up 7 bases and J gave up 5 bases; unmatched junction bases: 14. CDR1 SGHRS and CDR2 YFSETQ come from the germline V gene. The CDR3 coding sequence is TGCGCCAGCTCAGGGGGGGCGGTCCAACTTTATGGCTACACCTTC. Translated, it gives CASSGGAVQLYGYTF.

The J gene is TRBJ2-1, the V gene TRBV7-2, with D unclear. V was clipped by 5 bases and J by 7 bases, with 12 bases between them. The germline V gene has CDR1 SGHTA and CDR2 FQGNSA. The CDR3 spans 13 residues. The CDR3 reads CASSPRAWNEQFF. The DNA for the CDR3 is TGTGCCAGCAGCCCCAGAGCGTGGAATGAGCAGTTCTTC.

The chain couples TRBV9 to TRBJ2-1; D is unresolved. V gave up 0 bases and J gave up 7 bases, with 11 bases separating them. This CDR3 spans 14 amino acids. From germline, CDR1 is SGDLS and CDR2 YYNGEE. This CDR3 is CASSVDGTTNEQFF. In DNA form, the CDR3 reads TGTGCCAGCAGCGTAGACGGAACTACAAATGAGCAGTTCTTC.

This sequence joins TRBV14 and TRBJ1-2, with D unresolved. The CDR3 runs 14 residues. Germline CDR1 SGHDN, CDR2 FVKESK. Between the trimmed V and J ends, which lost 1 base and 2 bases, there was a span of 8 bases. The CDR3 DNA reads TGTGCCAGCAGCCAAGTGGCGGCCAACTATGGCTACACCTTC. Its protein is CASSQVAANYGYTF.

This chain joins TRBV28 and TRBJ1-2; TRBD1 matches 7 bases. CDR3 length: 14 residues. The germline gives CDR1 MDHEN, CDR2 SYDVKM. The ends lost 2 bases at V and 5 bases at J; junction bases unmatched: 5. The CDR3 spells CASSLRGPYYGYTF. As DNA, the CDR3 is TGTGCCAGCAGTTTAAGGGGGCCCTATTATGGCTACACCTTC.

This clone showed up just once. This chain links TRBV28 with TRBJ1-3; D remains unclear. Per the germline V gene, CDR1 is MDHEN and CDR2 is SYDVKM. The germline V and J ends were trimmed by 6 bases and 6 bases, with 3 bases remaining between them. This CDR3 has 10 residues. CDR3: CASRQNTIYF. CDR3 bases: TGTGCCAGCAGACAAAACACCATATATTTT. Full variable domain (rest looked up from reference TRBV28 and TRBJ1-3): DVKVTQSSRYLVKRTGEKVFLECVQDMDHENMFWYRQDPGLGLRLIYFSYDVKMKEKGDIPEGYSVSREKKERFSLILESASTNQTSMYLCASRQNTIYFGEGSWLTVV.

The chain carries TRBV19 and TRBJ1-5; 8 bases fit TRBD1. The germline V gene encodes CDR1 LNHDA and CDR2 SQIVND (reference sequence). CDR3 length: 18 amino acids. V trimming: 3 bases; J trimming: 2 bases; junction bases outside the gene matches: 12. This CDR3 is CASSMVTGGGLGNQPQHF. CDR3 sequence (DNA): TGTGCCAGTAGTATGGTCACAGGGGGAGGGCTCGGCAATCAGCCCCAGCATTTT.

The CDR3 DNA reads TGTGCCAGCAGTGAAGAAGACAGCGGAGACACCATATATTTT. Amino acids: CASSEEDSGDTIYF. V usage is TRBV6-1 and J usage is TRBJ1-3; D perhaps matches TRBD1 (5 bases). CDR1 is MNHNS, CDR2 SASEGT, per germline. This CDR3 spans 14 amino acids. V lost 1 base, J lost 8 bases, and 12 bases lay in between.

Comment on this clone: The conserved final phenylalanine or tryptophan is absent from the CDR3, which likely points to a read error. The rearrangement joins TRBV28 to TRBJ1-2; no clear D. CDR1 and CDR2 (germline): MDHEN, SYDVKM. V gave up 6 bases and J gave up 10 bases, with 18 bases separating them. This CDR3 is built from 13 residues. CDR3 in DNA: TGTGCCAGCAGCCCCCCCCCAACTCTGGACTACACCCTC. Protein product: CASSPPPTLDYTL.

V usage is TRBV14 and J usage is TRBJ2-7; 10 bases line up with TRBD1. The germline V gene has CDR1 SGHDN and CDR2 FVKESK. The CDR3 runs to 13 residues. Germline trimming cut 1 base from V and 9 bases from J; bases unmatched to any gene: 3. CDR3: CASSQGGQGRQYF. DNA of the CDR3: TGTGCCAGCAGCCAAGGGGGACAGGGGAGGCAGTACTTC.

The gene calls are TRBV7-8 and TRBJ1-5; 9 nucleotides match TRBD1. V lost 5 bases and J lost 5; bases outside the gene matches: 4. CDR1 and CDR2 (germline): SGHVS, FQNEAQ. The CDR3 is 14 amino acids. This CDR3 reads CASSPGTGYQPQHF. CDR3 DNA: TGTGCCAGCAGCCCCGGGACAGGGTATCAGCCCCAGCATTTT. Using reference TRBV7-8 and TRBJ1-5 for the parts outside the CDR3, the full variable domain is GAGVSQSPRYKVAKRGQDVALRCDPISGHVSLFWYQQALGQGPEFLTYFQNEAQLDKSGLPSDRFFAERPEGSVSTLKIQRTQQEDSAVYLCASSPGTGYQPQHFGDGTRLSIL.

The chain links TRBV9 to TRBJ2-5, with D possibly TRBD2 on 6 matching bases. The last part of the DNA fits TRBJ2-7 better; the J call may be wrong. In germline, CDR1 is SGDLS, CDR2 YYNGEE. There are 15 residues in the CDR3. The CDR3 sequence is CASSEGPRGSYEQYF. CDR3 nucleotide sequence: TGTGCCAGCAGCGAGGGGCCCCGGGGGTCCTACGAGCAGTACTTC.

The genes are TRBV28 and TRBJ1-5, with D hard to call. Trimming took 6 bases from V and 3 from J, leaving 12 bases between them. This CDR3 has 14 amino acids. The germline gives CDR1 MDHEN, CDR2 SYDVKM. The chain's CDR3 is CASSRSGYNQPQHF. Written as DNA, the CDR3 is TGTGCCAGCAGCCGTTCGGGCTACAATCAGCCCCAGCATTTT.

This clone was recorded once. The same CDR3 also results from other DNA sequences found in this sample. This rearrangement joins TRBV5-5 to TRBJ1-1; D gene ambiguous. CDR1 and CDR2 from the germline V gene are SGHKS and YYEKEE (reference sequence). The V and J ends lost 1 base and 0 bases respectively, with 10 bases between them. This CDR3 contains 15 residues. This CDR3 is CASSLSDFMNTEAFF. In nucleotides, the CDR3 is TGTGCCAGCAGCTTGAGTGACTTCATGAACACTGAAGCTTTCTTT. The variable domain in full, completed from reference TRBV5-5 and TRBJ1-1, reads DAGVTQSPTHLIKTRGQQVTLRCSPISGHKSVSWYQQVLGQGPQFIFQYYEKEERGRGNFPDRFSARQFPNYSSELNVNALLLGDSALYLCASSLSDFMNTEAFFGQGTRLTVV.

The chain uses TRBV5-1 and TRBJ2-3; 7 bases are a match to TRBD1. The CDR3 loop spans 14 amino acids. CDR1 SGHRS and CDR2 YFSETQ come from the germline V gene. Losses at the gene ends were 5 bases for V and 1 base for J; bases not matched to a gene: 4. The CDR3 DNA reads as TGCGCCAGCAGATTTGACAGGGGCACAGATACGCAGTATTTT. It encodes CASRFDRGTDTQYF.

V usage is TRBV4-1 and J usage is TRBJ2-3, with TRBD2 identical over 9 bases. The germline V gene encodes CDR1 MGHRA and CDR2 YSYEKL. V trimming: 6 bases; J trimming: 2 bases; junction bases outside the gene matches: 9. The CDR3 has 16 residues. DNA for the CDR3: TGCGCCAGCAGTTCCAAAGCGGGAGGCTTCACAGATACGCAGTATTTT. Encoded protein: CASSSKAGGFTDTQYF.

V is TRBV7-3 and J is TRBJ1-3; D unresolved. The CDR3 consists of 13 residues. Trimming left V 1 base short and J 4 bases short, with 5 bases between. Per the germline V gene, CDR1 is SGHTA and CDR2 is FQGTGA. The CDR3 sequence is CASSLNPGNTIYF. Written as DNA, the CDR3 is TGTGCCAGCAGCTTAAATCCGGGAAACACCATATATTTT.

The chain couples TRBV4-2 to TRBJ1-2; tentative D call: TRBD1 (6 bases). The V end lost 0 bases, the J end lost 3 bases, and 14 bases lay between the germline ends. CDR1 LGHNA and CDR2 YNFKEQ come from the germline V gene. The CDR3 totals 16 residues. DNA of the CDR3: TGTGCCAGCAGCCAAGATGGAAGGGGGGCAGACTATGGCTACACCTTC. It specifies CASSQDGRGADYGYTF.

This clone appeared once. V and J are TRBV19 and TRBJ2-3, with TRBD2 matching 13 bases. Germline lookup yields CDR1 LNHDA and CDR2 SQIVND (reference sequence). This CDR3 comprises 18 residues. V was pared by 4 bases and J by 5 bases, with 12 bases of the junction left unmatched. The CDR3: CASSRAQTSGRKGDTQYF. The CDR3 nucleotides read TGTGCCAGTAGTAGGGCCCAGACTAGCGGGAGGAAAGGAGATACGCAGTATTTT.

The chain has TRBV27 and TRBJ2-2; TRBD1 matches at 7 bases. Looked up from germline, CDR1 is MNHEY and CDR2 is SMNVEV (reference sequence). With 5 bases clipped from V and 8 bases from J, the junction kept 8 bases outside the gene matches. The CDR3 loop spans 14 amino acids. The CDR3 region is CASSLRQGRGELFF. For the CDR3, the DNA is TGTGCCAGCAGTCTAAGACAGGGAAGAGGGGAGCTGTTTTTT.